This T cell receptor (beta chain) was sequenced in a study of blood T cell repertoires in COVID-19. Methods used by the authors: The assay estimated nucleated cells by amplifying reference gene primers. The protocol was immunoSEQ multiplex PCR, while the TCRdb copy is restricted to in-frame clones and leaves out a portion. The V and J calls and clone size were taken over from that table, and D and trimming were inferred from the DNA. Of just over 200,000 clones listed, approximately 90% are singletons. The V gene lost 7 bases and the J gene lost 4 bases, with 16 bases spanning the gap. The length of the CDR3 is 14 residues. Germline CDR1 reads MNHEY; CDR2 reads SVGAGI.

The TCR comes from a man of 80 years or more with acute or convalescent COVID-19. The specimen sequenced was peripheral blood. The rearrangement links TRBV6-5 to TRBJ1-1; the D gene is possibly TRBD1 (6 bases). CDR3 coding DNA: TGTGCCAGCAAATACAGGGAAGGGGCCACTGAAGCTTTCTTT. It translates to CASKYREGATEAFF.